The rows below give T cell receptor beta chains drawn from one sample of a study of PD-L1 blockade in urothelial cancer. Clones were read by immunoSEQ multiplex PCR, and TCRdb kept only the in-frame ones, dropping some. The profile covers over 40,000 clones, with around 84% appearing a single time and around 2.5% taken by the ten largest. The material was PBMCs, obtained around atezolizumab (anti-PD-L1) treatment. The receptor source for this set is a man in his 70s with urothelial cancer. Both conserved end residues are part of each CDR3. D genes are given only for firm matches. Expanded clones are given a class, and other clones once, few, many or no size at all.

J	V	D	size	CDR3	DNA
TRBJ1-4	TRBV6-1	-	-	CASSGLRGKLFF	TGTGCCAGCAGTGGTCTTAGGGGAAAACTGTTTTTT
TRBJ2-7	TRBV5-5	-	-	CASSLLRDFYEQYF	TGTGCCAGCAGCTTGCTCCGGGATTTCTACGAGCAGTACTTC
TRBJ2-1	TRBV7-2	-	-	CASSFSGGSYNEQFF	TGTGCCAGCAGCTTCTCCGGAGGTTCCTACAATGAGCAGTTCTTC
TRBJ2-3	TRBV5-1	TRBD1	-	CASSRDREGDTQYF	TGCGCCAGCAGCCGGGACAGGGAAGGAGATACGCAGTATTTT
TRBJ1-1	TRBV25-1	TRBD1	-	CASRQGASTEAFF	TGTGCCAGCAGACAGGGGGCGAGCACTGAAGCTTTCTTT
TRBJ2-1	TRBV27	TRBD1	-	CASSTPGQGNDEQFF	TGTGCCAGCAGTACACCGGGACAGGGAAACGATGAGCAGTTCTTC
TRBJ2-3	TRBV7-9	-	-	CAERRGGTDTQYF	TGTGCCGAACGTAGGGGTGGCACAGATACGCAGTATTTT
TRBJ1-2	TRBV6-5	TRBD1	once	CASSYSPGGRYGYTF	TGTGCCAGCAGTTACTCCCCAGGGGGGAGGTATGGCTACACCTTC
TRBJ2-2	TRBV30	TRBD1	-	CAWSRDSNTGELFF	TGTGCCTGGAGCAGGGACAGTAACACCGGGGAGCTGTTTTTT
TRBJ2-5	TRBV7-3	-	-	CASSLTAGPVETQYF	TGTGCCAGCAGCTTAACGGCAGGCCCGGTGGAGACCCAGTACTTC
TRBJ2-1	TRBV6-5	TRBD2	-	CASIRTSGTYNEQFF	TGTGCCAGCATTCGGACTAGCGGGACCTACAATGAGCAGTTCTTC
TRBJ2-7	TRBV5-1	TRBD2	-	CASSLDPGGISYEQYF	TGCGCCAGCAGCTTGGATCCGGGGGGTATTTCCTACGAGCAGTACTTC
TRBJ2-7	TRBV28	-	-	CASSSPWMGFGEQYF	TGTGCCAGCAGTTCCCCCTGGATGGGCTTCGGCGAGCAGTACTTC
TRBJ2-3	TRBV30	TRBD2	-	CAWSKRELEDTQYF	TGTGCCTGGAGTAAGCGGGAGTTGGAAGATACGCAGTATTTT
TRBJ2-7	TRBV30	-	few	CAWSRAAVSYEQYF	TGTGCCTGGAGTAGAGCGGCAGTTTCCTACGAGCAGTACTTC
TRBJ2-5	TRBV2	-	-	CASSAALARETQYF	TGTGCCAGCAGTGCGGCCCTAGCGAGAGAGACCCAGTACTTC
TRBJ2-5	TRBV4-1	TRBD1	few	CASSLSGGAGETQYF	TGCGCCAGCAGCCTCTCAGGGGGCGCGGGGGAGACCCAGTACTTC
TRBJ2-3	TRBV5-5	-	-	CASSFAPGDGTQYF	TGTGCCAGCAGCTTTGCACCGGGAGACGGTACGCAGTATTTT
TRBJ2-6	TRBV25-1	-	few	CASSEETVPGANVLTF	TGTGCCAGCAGTGAGGAAACAGTGCCTGGGGCCAACGTCCTGACTTTC
TRBJ2-1	TRBV5-1	TRBD1	-	CASRRGQAEGEQFF	TGCGCCAGCAGAAGGGGACAGGCTGAAGGTGAGCAGTTCTTC
TRBJ1-1	TRBV19	TRBD1	-	CASSIEPGTGVTEAFF	TGTGCCAGTAGTATAGAGCCCGGGACAGGGGTCACTGAAGCTTTCTTT
TRBJ2-5	TRBV19	TRBD2	-	CASTPTSGRTPKYF	TGTGCCAGTACCCCGACTAGCGGGAGGACCCCCAAGTACTTC
TRBJ2-2	TRBV27	TRBD2	-	CASSRLAGASGELFF	TGTGCCAGCAGTAGGCTAGCGGGAGCTTCCGGGGAGCTGTTTTTT
TRBJ2-2	TRBV9	TRBD2	-	CASSVGPGLAGRGTGAGELFF	TGTGCCAGCAGCGTAGGCCCGGGACTAGCGGGCCGAGGGACGGGGGCCGGGGAGCTGTTTTTT
TRBJ2-7	TRBV5-1	-	-	CASSLVTGQLYEQYF	TGCGCCAGCAGCTTGGTAACCGGACAGCTTTACGAGCAGTACTTC
TRBJ2-7	TRBV10-1	TRBD2	-	CASSASGQGYEQYF	TGCGCCAGCAGTGCTAGCGGGCAAGGGTACGAGCAGTACTTC
TRBJ1-1	TRBV2	-	-	CASSDLMGGTEAFF	TGTGCCAGCAGTGATCTTATGGGGGGGACTGAAGCTTTCTTT
TRBJ2-3	TRBV7-2	TRBD1	-	CASSLDRGRDTQYF	TGTGCCAGCAGCTTGGACAGGGGTCGGGATACGCAGTATTTT
TRBJ2-3	TRBV11-2	TRBD2	-	CASSLSLAGHPTDTQYF	TGTGCCAGCAGCTTGTCGTTAGCGGGCCATCCCACAGATACGCAGTATTTT
TRBJ1-5	TRBV6-1	-	-	CASSISGPANQPQHF	TGTGCCAGCAGTATCTCAGGGCCCGCCAATCAGCCCCAGCATTTT
TRBJ2-7	TRBV7-2	-	-	CASSPPGRGSYEQYF	TGTGCCAGCAGTCCGCCGGGACGGGGGTCCTACGAGCAGTACTTC
TRBJ1-2	TRBV7-9	TRBD1	once	CASSLGGGQEATF	TGTGCCAGCAGCTTAGGGGGGGGACAGGAGGCGACCTTC
TRBJ2-7	TRBV28	-	-	CASSVSSYEQYF	TGTGCCAGCAGTGTCTCCTCCTACGAGCAGTACTTC
TRBJ2-7	TRBV19	-	-	CASTQGYEQYF	TGTGCCAGCACTCAGGGCTACGAGCAGTACTTC
TRBJ2-1	TRBV7-3	TRBD2	-	CASSSGLAGSDEQFF	TGTGCCAGCAGCTCAGGACTAGCGGGAAGCGATGAGCAGTTCTTC
TRBJ1-1	TRBV5-4	TRBD1	-	CASSLQGQGPEAFF	TGTGCCAGCAGCTTGCAAGGACAGGGGCCTGAAGCTTTCTTT
TRBJ2-7	TRBV19	TRBD2	-	CASGVAGAHEQYF	TGTGCCAGCGGGGTAGCGGGAGCCCACGAGCAGTACTTC
TRBJ1-4	TRBV5-7	-	-	CASPWGAGVNEKLFF	TGTGCCAGCCCCTGGGGTGCAGGGGTAAACGAAAAACTGTTTTTT
TRBJ2-2	TRBV5-1	TRBD1	-	CASKIQGDTGELFF	TGCGCCAGCAAGATACAGGGGGACACCGGGGAGCTGTTTTTT
TRBJ1-2	TRBV18	-	-	CASSPSGGANYGYTF	TGTGCCAGCTCACCCTCCGGGGGGGCTAACTATGGCTACACCTTC
TRBJ2-1	TRBV6-5	-	-	CASRRTGNMPEFF	TGTGCCAGCAGACGAACGGGAAACATGCCCGAGTTCTTC
TRBJ2-7	TRBV10-3	-	-	CAINHPGTSAGEQYF	TGTGCCATCAACCACCCGGGGACATCCGCGGGCGAGCAGTACTTC
TRBJ2-7	TRBV19	TRBD2	-	CASSTGLAGAYEQYF	TGTGCCAGTAGCACAGGACTAGCGGGAGCCTACGAGCAGTACTTC
TRBJ1-4	TRBV5-6	-	-	CASSSLSGDLNEKLFF	TGTGCCAGCAGCTCCCTCAGCGGGGATCTTAATGAAAAACTGTTTTTT
TRBJ1-1	TRBV7-6	TRBD1	-	CASSSSGTVDTEAFF	TGTGCCAGCAGCTCCTCCGGGACAGTGGACACTGAAGCTTTCTTT
TRBJ2-3	TRBV4-2	TRBD2	-	CASSMTSGRIDTQYF	TGTGCCAGCAGCATGACTAGCGGGAGGATAGATACGCAGTATTTT